This is a list of T cell receptor beta chains from one sample in a study of blood T cell repertoires in COVID-19. Method: immunoSEQ multiplex PCR; TCRdb's copy keeps in-frame clones and lacks some. The table shows about 94,000 clones, with roughly 80% occurring only once. The specimen sequenced was peripheral blood. The receptor set was obtained from a human donor in a cohort sampled during active COVID-19. Each CDR3 is given with its conserved first and last residue. D genes are given only for firm matches. The listing skips clone size in some rows; elsewhere it reads once, few, many or a size class.

j_call v_call d_call clone_size cdr3_aa cdr3_nt
TRBJ1-2 TRBV5-5 - - CASSFGGSLGGYTF TGTGCCAGCAGCTTCGGGGGGTCCCTCGGTGGCTACACCTTC
TRBJ1-5 TRBV19 - - CATSQGRAGGQPQHF TGTGCCACCTCTCAGGGCAGGGCTGGTGGGCAGCCCCAGCATTTT
TRBJ2-7 TRBV27 - once CASSPGDSSLEQYF TGTGCCAGCAGTCCGGGGGACAGTTCGCTCGAGCAGTACTTC
TRBJ2-3 TRBV5-1 TRBD1 - CASSPGRGTGGTNTQYF TGCGCCAGCAGCCCCGGGAGGGGGACAGGGGGCACGAATACGCAGTATTTT
TRBJ1-6 TRBV5-1 - - CASSLDSTGYSPLHF TGCGCCAGCAGCTTGGATAGTACAGGGTATTCACCCCTCCACTTT
TRBJ2-7 TRBV20-1 - - CSASKIYEQYF TGCAGTGCTTCCAAAATCTACGAGCAGTACTTC
TRBJ1-2 TRBV3-1/TRBV3-2 - - CASSQGVYGYTF TGTGCCAGCAGCCAAGGCGTCTATGGCTACACCTTC
TRBJ2-7 TRBV27 TRBD2 - CASSLGLAGTYEQYF TGTGCCAGCAGTTTAGGGCTAGCGGGGACCTACGAGCAGTACTTC
TRBJ1-2 TRBV5-6 TRBD1 once CASSPRTGLYGYTF TGTGCCAGCAGCCCCAGGACAGGGCTCTATGGCTACACCTTC
TRBJ2-7 TRBV7-2 - - CASSGAYEQYF TGTGCCAGCAGTGGAGCCTACGAGCAGTACTTC
TRBJ2-7 TRBV7-2 TRBD1 once CATAAAAGQGPLEQYF TGTGCCACCGCAGCGGCCGCGGGACAGGGTCCCCTCGAGCAGTACTTC
TRBJ2-1 TRBV28 - - CASSYAGSYNEQFF TGTGCCAGCAGTTACGCGGGCTCCTACAATGAGCAGTTCTTC
TRBJ1-4 TRBV10-3 - few CAISAGSATNEKLFF TGTGCCATCAGTGCCGGCAGCGCAACTAATGAAAAACTGTTTTTT
TRBJ2-7 TRBV19 TRBD2 once CASKTSGNAYEQYF TGTGCCAGTAAGACTAGCGGGAATGCCTACGAGCAGTACTTC
TRBJ2-7 TRBV27 - - CASSLWPIYEQYF TGTGCCAGCAGTTTATGGCCGATCTACGAGCAGTACTTC
TRBJ1-1 TRBV7-3 - once CASSLNPVGANTEAFF TGTGCCAGCAGCTTAAACCCGGTAGGGGCGAACACTGAAGCTTTCTTT
TRBJ1-6 TRBV18 - - CASRLWSPDNSPLHF TGTGCCAGCAGGTTGTGGAGTCCTGATAATTCACCCCTCCACTTT
TRBJ1-5 TRBV28 TRBD1 - CASRRDRNQPQHF TGTGCCAGCAGAAGGGACAGAAATCAGCCCCAGCATTTT
TRBJ2-7 TRBV19 - - CASSKASRYEQYF TGTGCCAGTAGTAAGGCTAGCCGGTACGAGCAGTACTTC
TRBJ1-5 TRBV3-1/TRBV3-2 TRBD1 - CASSPGGSGNQPQHF TGTGCCAGCAGCCCAGGGGGGAGCGGCAATCAGCCCCAGCATTTT
TRBJ2-5 TRBV7-3 - - CASSRTVQETQYF TGTGCCAGCTCTAGGACAGTCCAAGAGACCCAGTACTTC
TRBJ2-5 TRBV28 TRBD1 - CASSPRTGGETQYF TGTGCCAGCAGTCCCCGGACAGGGGGAGAGACCCAGTACTTC
TRBJ2-7 TRBV12-3/TRBV12-4 TRBD1 - CAIEGQDHEQYF TGTGCCATAGAGGGACAGGACCACGAGCAGTACTTC
TRBJ2-1 TRBV5-6 TRBD2 - CASTLRGGSYYNEQFF TGTGCCAGCACCCTCCGGGGGGGATCTTACTACAATGAGCAGTTCTTC
TRBJ2-3 TRBV5-6 - - CASSQTQGATDTQYF TGTGCCAGCAGCCAAACGCAGGGTGCCACAGATACGCAGTATTTT
TRBJ2-1 TRBV3-1/TRBV3-2 - - CASSQASRSPLEQFF TGTGCCAGCAGCCAAGCTTCTAGATCCCCCCTTGAGCAGTTCTTC
TRBJ2-3 TRBV25-1 TRBD1 few CASSETGGTTDTQYF TGTGCCAGCAGTGAGACAGGGGGCACGACAGATACGCAGTATTTT
TRBJ2-1 TRBV7-6 TRBD2 - CASSLAAGTSGRAGTEQFF TGTGCCAGCAGCTTAGCCGCCGGGACTAGCGGGAGGGCCGGCACGGAGCAGTTCTTC